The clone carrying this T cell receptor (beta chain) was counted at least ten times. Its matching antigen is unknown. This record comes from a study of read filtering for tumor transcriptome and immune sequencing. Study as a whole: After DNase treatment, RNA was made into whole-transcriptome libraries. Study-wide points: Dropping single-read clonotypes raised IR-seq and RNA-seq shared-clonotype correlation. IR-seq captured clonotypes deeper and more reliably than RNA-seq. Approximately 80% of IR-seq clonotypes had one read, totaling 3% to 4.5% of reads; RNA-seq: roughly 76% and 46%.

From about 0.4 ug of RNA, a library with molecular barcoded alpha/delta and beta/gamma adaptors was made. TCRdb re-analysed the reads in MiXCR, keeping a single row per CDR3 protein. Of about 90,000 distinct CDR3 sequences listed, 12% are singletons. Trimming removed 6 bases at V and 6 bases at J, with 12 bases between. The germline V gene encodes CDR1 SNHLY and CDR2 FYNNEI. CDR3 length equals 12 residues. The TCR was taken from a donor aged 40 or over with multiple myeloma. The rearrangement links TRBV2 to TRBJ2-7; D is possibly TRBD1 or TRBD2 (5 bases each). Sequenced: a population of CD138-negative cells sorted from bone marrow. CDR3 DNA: TGTGCCAGCAGCGGGGACGTGCCCGAGCAGTACTTC. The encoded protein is CASSGDVPEQYF.